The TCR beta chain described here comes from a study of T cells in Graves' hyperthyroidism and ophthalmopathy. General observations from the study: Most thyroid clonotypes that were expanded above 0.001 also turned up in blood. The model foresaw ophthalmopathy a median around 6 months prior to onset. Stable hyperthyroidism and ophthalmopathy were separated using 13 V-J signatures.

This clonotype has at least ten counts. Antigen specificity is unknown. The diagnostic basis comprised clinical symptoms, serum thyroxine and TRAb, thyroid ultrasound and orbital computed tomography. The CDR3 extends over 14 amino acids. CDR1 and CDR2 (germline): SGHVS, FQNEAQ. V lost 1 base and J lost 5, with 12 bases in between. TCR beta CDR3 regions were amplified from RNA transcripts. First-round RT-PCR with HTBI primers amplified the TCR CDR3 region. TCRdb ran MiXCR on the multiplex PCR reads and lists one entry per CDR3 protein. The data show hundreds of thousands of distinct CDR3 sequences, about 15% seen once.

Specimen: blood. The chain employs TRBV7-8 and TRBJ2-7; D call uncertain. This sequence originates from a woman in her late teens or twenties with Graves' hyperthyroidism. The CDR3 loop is CASSLVPSRHEQYF. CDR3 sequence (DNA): TGTGCCAGCAGCTTAGTCCCTAGTAGACACGAGCAGTACTTC.